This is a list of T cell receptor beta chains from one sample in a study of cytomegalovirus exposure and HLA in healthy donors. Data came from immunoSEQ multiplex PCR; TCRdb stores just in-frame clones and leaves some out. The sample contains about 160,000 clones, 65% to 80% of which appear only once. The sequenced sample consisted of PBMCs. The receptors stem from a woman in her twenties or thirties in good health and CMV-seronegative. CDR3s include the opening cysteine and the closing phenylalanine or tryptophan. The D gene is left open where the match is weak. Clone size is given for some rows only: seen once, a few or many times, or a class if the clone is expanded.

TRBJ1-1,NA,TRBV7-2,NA,CASSLAHGGASSQAFF,TGTGCCAGCAGCTTAGCGCATGGGGGGGCTTCATCTCAAGCTTTCTTT
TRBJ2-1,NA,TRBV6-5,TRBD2,CASWRGGLLGEQFF,TGTGCCAGCTGGCGGGGGGGCCTCTTAGGCGAGCAGTTCTTC
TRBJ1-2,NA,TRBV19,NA,CASSMGQAANYGYTF,TGTGCCAGTAGTATGGGGCAGGCCGCTAACTATGGCTACACCTTC
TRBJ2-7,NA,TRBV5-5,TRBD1,CASSLGVSGGYEQYF,TGTGCCAGCAGCTTGGGGGTTTCAGGGGGCTACGAGCAGTACTTC
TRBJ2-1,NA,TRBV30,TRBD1,CAWSRDRFIEQFF,TGTGCCTGGAGTCGGGACAGGTTTATTGAGCAGTTCTTC
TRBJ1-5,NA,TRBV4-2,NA,CASSPSSPGSNQPQHF,TGTGCCAGCAGCCCGAGCTCGCCAGGGAGCAATCAGCCCCAGCATTTT
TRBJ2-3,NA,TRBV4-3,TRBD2,CASSQGLAGNTDTQYF,TGCGCCAGCAGCCAAGGGCTAGCGGGAAACACAGATACGCAGTATTTT
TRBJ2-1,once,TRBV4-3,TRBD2,CASSRTLAGGDNEQFF,TGCGCCAGCAGCCGGACACTAGCGGGAGGGGACAATGAGCAGTTCTTC
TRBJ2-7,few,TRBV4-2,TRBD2,CASSLTGGGLAASYEQYF,TGTGCCAGCAGCCTAACGGGAGGTGGACTAGCGGCCAGCTACGAGCAGTACTTC
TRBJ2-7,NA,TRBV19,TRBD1,CASSNGGTGGYEQYF,TGTGCCAGTAGTAATGGGGGGACAGGGGGCTACGAGCAGTACTTC
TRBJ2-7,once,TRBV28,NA,CASSFRGKSSYEQYF,TGTGCCAGCAGTTTTCGGGGGAAGAGCTCCTACGAGCAGTACTTC
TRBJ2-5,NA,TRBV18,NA,CASSPTLNGETQYF,TGTGCCAGCTCACCCACACTAAATGGAGAGACCCAGTACTTC
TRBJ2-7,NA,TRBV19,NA,CASSTGGRGTHEQYF,TGTGCCAGTAGTACCGGCGGCAGGGGTACCCACGAGCAGTACTTC
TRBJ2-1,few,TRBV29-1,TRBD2,CSVVEGGWNEQFF,TGCAGCGTTGTGGAGGGAGGGTGGAATGAGCAGTTCTTC
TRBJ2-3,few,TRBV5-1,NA,CASSVTVTDTQYF,TGCGCCAGCAGCGTGACAGTCACAGATACGCAGTATTTT
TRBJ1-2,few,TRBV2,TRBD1,CASTGQGTNYGYTF,TGTGCCAGCACCGGACAGGGAACTAACTATGGCTACACCTTC
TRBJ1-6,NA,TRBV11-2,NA,CASSPLGGVQSPLHF,TGTGCCAGCAGCCCTCTAGGGGGGGTTCAATCACCCCTCCACTTT
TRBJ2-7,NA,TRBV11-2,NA,CASRGGSIWEQYF,TGTGCCAGCCGTGGGGGCAGTATTTGGGAGCAGTACTTC
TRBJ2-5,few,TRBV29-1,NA,CSVRRDLQETQYF,TGCAGCGTTCGCAGGGATCTTCAAGAGACCCAGTACTTC
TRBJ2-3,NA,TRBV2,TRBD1,CASRLQGGTDTQYF,TGTGCCAGCAGGTTACAGGGGGGCACAGATACGCAGTATTTT
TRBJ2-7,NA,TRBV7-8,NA,CASSSLLAPYEQYF,TGTGCCAGCAGCTCCTTACTAGCACCCTACGAGCAGTACTTC
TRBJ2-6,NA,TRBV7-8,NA,CASSLGGSFFSGANVLTF,TGTGCCAGCAGCTTAGGTGGCAGTTTCTTCTCTGGGGCCAACGTCCTGACTTTC
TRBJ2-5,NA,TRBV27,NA,CASSTQGVETQYF,TGTGCCAGCAGTACACAGGGTGTCGAGACCCAGTACTTC
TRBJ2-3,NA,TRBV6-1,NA,CASSLTVSTDTQYF,TGTGCCAGCAGCTTGACTGTTAGCACAGATACGCAGTATTTT